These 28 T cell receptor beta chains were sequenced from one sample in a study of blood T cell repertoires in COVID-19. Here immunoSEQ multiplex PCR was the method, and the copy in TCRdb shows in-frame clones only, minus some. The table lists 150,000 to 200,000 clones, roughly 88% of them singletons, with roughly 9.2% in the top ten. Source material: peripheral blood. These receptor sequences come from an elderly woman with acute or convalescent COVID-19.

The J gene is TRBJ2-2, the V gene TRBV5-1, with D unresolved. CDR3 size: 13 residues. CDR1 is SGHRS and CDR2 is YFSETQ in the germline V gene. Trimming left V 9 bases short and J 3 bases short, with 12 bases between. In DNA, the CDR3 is TGCGCCACCCCGGTGCAGGACACCGGGGAGCTGTTTTTT. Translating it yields CATPVQDTGELFF.

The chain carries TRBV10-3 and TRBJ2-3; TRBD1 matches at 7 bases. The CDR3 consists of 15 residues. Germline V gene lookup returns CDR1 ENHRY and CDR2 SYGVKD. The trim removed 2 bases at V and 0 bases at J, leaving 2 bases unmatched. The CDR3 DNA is TGTGCCATCAGTGAGCCGGGACAGAGCACAGATACGCAGTATTTT. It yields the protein CAISEPGQSTDTQYF.

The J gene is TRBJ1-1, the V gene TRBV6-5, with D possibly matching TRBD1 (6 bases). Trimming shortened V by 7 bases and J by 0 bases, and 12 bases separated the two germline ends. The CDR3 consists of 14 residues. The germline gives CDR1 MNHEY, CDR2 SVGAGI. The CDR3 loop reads CASTPTGMNTEAFF. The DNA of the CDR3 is TGTGCCAGCACCCCGACAGGAATGAACACTGAAGCTTTCTTT.

The DNA of the CDR3 is TGTGCCAGCAGCCTATTAAGACAGGGAGGAAACATTCAGTACTTC. This gives the protein CASSLLRQGGNIQYF. The chain links TRBV6-5 to TRBJ2-4, with a tentative D call TRBD1 (7 bases). Germline CDR1 is MNHEY and CDR2 is SVGAGI. The CDR3 consists of 15 residues. V lost 6 bases and J 6 bases, leaving 18 bases between the germline ends.

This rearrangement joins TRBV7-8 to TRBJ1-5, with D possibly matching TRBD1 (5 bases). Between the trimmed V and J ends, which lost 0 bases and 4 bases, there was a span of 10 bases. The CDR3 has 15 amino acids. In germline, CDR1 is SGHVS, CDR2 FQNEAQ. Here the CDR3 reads CASSLAAGPNQPQHF. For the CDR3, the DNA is TGTGCCAGCAGCTTAGCTGCAGGGCCAAATCAGCCCCAGCATTTT. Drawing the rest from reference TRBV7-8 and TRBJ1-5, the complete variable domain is GAGVSQSPRYKVAKRGQDVALRCDPISGHVSLFWYQQALGQGPEFLTYFQNEAQLDKSGLPSDRFFAERPEGSVSTLKIQRTQQEDSAVYLCASSLAAGPNQPQHFGDGTRLSIL.

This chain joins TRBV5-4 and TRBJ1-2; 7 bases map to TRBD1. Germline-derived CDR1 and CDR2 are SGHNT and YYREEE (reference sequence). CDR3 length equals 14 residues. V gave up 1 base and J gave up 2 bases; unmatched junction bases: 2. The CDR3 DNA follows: TGTGCCAGCAGCTTGAAACAGGGGAACTATGGCTACACCTTC. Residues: CASSLKQGNYGYTF.

The DNA for the CDR3 is TGCGCCAGCAGCTTGGCCAGCGGGAGAGTCTACGAGCAGTACTTC. It codes for CASSLASGRVYEQYF. This sequence joins TRBV5-1 and TRBJ2-7; 8 bases map to TRBD2. The junction had 5 bases not matched to a gene; V was cut back by 0 bases and J by 3 bases. CDR1 is SGHRS and CDR2 is YFSETQ in the germline V gene. The CDR3 contains 15 residues.

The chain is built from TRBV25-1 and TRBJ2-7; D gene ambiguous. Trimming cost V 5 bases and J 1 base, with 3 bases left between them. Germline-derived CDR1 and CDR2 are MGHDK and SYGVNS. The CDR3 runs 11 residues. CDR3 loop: CASSQSYEQYF. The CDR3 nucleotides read TGTGCCAGCAGTCAGTCCTACGAGCAGTACTTC.

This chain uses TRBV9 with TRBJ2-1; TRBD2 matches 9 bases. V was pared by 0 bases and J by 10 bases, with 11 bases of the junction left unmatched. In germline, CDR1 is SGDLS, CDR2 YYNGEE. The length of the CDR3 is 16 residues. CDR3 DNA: TGTGCCAGCAGCGTAGAGGGACTAGCTTTCAATTCGGAGCAGTTCTTC. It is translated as CASSVEGLAFNSEQFF.

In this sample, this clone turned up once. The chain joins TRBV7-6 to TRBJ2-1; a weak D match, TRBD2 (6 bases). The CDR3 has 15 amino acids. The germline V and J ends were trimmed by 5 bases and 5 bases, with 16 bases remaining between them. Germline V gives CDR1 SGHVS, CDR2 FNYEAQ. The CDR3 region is CASSPPGSGDNEQFF. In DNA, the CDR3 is TGTGCCAGCAGCCCCCCGGGTAGCGGAGACAATGAGCAGTTCTTC.

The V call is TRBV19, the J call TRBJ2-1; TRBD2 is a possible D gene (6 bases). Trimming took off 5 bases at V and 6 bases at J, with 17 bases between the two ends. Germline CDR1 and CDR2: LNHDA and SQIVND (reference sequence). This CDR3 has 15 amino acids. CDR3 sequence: CASSVTRLLSNEQFF. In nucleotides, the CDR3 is TGTGCCAGTAGTGTGACTAGGCTGCTGTCCAATGAGCAGTTCTTC.

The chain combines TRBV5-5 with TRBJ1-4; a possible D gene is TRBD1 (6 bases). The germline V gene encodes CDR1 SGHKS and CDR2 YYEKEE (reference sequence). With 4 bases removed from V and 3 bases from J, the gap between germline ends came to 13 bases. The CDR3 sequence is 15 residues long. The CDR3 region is CASSGDGTPNEKLFF. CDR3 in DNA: TGTGCCAGCAGCGGGGACGGGACACCTAATGAAAAACTGTTTTTT.

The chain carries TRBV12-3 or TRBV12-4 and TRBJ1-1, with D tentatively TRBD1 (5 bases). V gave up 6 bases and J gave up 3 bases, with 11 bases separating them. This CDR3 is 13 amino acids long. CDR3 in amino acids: CASRRGDYTEAFF. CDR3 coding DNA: TGTGCCAGCAGACGGGGGGACTACACTGAAGCTTTCTTT.

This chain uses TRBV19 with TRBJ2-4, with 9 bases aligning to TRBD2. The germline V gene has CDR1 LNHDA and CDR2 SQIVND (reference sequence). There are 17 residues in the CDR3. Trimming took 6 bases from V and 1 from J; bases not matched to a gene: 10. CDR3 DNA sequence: TGTGCCAGTAGCCGTGGACTAGCGCGGGGGGCCAAAAACATTCAGTACTTC. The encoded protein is CASSRGLARGAKNIQYF. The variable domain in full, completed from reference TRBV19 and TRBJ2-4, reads DGGITQSPKYLFRKEGQNVTLSCEQNLNHDAMYWYRQDPGQGLRLIYYSQIVNDFQKGDIAEGYSVSREKKESFPLTVTSAQKNPTAFYLCASSRGLARGAKNIQYFGAGTRLSVL.

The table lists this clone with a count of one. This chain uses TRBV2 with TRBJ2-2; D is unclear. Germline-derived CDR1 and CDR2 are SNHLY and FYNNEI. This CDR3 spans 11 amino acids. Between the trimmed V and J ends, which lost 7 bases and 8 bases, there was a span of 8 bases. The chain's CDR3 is CASKKTGELFF. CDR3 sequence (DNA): TGTGCCAGCAAGAAGACAGGGGAGCTGTTTTTT.

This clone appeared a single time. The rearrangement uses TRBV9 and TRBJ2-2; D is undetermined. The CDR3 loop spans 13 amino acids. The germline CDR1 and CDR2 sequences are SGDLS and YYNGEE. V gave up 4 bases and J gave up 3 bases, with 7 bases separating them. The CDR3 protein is CASSPTDTGELFF. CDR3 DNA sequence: TGTGCCAGCAGCCCTACGGACACCGGGGAGCTGTTTTTT.

The CDR3 sequence is CASSPDERQGNYGYTF. The CDR3, as DNA: TGTGCCAGCTCACCAGATGAGAGACAGGGGAACTATGGCTACACCTTC. The V and J genes are TRBV18 and TRBJ1-2; 8 positions agree with TRBD1. V was clipped by 2 bases and J by 2 bases; unmatched bases: 7. From germline, CDR1 is KGHSH and CDR2 LQKENI. The CDR3 contains 16 residues.

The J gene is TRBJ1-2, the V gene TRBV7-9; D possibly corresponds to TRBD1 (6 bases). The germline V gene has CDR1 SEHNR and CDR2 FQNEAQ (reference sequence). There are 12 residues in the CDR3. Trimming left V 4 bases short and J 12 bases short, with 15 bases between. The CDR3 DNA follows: TGTGCCAGCAGCTCCGGGGGGGCCGGGAACACCTTC. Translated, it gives CASSSGGAGNTF. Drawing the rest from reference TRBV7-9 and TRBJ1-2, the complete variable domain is DTGVSQNPRHKITKRGQNVTFRCDPISEHNRLYWYRQTLGQGPEFLTYFQNEAQLEKSRLLSDRFSAERPKGSFSTLEIQRTEQGDSAMYLCASSSGGAGNTFGSGTRLTVV.

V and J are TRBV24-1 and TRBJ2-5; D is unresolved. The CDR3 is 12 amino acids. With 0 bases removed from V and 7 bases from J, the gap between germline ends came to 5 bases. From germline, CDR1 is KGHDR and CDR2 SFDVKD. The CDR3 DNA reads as TGTGCCACCAGTGATTTGACGGGGACCCAGTACTTC. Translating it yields CATSDLTGTQYF.

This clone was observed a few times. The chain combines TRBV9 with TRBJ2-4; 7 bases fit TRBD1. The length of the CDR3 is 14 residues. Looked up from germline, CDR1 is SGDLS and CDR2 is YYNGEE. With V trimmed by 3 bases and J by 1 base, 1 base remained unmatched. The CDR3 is CASSETGAKNIQYF. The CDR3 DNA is TGTGCCAGCAGCGAGACAGGGGCCAAAAACATTCAGTACTTC.

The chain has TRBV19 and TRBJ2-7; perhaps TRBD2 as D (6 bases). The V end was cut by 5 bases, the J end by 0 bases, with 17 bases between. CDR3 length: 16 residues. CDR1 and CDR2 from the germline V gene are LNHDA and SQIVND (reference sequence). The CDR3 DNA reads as TGTGCCAGTAGTCCGCAGGGACTGCCGGCCTCCTACGAGCAGTACTTC. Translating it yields CASSPQGLPASYEQYF.

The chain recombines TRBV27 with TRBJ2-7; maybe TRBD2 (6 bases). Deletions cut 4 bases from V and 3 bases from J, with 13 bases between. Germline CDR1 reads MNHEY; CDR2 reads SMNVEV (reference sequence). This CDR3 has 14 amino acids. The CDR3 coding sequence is TGTGCCAGCAGTTGGCGGGATGCAAGCTACGAGCAGTACTTC. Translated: CASSWRDASYEQYF.

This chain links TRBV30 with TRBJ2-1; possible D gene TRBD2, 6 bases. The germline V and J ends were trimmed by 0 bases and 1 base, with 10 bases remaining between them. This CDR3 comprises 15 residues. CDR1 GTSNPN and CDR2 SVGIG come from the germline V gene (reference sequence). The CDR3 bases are TGTGCCTGGAGTGTATGGGGGAGGTCCTACAATGAGCAGTTCTTC. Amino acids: CAWSVWGRSYNEQFF.

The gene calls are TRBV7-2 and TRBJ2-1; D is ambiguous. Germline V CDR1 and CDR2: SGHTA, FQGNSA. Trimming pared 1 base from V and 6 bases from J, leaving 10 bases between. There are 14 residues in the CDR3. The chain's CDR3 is CASSLGGSSNEQFF. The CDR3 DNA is TGTGCCAGCAGCTTAGGAGGTAGCTCCAATGAGCAGTTCTTC.

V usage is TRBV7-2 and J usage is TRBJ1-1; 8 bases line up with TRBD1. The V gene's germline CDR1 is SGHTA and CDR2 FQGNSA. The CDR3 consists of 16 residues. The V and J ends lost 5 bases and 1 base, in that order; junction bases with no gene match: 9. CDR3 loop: CASSRQGAHSNTEAFF. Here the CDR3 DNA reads TGTGCCAGCAGCCGGCAGGGGGCGCATTCGAACACTGAAGCTTTCTTT.

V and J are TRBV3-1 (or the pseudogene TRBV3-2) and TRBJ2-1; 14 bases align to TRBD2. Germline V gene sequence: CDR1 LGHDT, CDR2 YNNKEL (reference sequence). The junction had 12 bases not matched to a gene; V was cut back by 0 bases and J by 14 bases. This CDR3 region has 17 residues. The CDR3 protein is CASSQEAPGLAGVGEFF. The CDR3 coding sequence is TGTGCCAGCAGCCAAGAGGCGCCGGGACTAGCGGGAGTAGGGGAGTTCTTC.

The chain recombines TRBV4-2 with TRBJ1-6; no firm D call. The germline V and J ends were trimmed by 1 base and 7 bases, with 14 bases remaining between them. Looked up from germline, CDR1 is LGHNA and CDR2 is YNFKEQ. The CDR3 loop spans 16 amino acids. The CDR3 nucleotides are TGTGCCAGCAGCCAAGTCGAACAACTCAGGAATTCACCCCTCCACTTT. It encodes CASSQVEQLRNSPLHF.

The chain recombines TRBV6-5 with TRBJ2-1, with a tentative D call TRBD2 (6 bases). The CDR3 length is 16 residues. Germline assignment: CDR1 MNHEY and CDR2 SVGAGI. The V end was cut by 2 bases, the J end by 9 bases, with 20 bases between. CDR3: CASSYGGSGGVAEQFF. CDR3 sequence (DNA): TGTGCCAGCAGTTACGGGGGTAGCGGAGGAGTTGCTGAGCAGTTCTTC.